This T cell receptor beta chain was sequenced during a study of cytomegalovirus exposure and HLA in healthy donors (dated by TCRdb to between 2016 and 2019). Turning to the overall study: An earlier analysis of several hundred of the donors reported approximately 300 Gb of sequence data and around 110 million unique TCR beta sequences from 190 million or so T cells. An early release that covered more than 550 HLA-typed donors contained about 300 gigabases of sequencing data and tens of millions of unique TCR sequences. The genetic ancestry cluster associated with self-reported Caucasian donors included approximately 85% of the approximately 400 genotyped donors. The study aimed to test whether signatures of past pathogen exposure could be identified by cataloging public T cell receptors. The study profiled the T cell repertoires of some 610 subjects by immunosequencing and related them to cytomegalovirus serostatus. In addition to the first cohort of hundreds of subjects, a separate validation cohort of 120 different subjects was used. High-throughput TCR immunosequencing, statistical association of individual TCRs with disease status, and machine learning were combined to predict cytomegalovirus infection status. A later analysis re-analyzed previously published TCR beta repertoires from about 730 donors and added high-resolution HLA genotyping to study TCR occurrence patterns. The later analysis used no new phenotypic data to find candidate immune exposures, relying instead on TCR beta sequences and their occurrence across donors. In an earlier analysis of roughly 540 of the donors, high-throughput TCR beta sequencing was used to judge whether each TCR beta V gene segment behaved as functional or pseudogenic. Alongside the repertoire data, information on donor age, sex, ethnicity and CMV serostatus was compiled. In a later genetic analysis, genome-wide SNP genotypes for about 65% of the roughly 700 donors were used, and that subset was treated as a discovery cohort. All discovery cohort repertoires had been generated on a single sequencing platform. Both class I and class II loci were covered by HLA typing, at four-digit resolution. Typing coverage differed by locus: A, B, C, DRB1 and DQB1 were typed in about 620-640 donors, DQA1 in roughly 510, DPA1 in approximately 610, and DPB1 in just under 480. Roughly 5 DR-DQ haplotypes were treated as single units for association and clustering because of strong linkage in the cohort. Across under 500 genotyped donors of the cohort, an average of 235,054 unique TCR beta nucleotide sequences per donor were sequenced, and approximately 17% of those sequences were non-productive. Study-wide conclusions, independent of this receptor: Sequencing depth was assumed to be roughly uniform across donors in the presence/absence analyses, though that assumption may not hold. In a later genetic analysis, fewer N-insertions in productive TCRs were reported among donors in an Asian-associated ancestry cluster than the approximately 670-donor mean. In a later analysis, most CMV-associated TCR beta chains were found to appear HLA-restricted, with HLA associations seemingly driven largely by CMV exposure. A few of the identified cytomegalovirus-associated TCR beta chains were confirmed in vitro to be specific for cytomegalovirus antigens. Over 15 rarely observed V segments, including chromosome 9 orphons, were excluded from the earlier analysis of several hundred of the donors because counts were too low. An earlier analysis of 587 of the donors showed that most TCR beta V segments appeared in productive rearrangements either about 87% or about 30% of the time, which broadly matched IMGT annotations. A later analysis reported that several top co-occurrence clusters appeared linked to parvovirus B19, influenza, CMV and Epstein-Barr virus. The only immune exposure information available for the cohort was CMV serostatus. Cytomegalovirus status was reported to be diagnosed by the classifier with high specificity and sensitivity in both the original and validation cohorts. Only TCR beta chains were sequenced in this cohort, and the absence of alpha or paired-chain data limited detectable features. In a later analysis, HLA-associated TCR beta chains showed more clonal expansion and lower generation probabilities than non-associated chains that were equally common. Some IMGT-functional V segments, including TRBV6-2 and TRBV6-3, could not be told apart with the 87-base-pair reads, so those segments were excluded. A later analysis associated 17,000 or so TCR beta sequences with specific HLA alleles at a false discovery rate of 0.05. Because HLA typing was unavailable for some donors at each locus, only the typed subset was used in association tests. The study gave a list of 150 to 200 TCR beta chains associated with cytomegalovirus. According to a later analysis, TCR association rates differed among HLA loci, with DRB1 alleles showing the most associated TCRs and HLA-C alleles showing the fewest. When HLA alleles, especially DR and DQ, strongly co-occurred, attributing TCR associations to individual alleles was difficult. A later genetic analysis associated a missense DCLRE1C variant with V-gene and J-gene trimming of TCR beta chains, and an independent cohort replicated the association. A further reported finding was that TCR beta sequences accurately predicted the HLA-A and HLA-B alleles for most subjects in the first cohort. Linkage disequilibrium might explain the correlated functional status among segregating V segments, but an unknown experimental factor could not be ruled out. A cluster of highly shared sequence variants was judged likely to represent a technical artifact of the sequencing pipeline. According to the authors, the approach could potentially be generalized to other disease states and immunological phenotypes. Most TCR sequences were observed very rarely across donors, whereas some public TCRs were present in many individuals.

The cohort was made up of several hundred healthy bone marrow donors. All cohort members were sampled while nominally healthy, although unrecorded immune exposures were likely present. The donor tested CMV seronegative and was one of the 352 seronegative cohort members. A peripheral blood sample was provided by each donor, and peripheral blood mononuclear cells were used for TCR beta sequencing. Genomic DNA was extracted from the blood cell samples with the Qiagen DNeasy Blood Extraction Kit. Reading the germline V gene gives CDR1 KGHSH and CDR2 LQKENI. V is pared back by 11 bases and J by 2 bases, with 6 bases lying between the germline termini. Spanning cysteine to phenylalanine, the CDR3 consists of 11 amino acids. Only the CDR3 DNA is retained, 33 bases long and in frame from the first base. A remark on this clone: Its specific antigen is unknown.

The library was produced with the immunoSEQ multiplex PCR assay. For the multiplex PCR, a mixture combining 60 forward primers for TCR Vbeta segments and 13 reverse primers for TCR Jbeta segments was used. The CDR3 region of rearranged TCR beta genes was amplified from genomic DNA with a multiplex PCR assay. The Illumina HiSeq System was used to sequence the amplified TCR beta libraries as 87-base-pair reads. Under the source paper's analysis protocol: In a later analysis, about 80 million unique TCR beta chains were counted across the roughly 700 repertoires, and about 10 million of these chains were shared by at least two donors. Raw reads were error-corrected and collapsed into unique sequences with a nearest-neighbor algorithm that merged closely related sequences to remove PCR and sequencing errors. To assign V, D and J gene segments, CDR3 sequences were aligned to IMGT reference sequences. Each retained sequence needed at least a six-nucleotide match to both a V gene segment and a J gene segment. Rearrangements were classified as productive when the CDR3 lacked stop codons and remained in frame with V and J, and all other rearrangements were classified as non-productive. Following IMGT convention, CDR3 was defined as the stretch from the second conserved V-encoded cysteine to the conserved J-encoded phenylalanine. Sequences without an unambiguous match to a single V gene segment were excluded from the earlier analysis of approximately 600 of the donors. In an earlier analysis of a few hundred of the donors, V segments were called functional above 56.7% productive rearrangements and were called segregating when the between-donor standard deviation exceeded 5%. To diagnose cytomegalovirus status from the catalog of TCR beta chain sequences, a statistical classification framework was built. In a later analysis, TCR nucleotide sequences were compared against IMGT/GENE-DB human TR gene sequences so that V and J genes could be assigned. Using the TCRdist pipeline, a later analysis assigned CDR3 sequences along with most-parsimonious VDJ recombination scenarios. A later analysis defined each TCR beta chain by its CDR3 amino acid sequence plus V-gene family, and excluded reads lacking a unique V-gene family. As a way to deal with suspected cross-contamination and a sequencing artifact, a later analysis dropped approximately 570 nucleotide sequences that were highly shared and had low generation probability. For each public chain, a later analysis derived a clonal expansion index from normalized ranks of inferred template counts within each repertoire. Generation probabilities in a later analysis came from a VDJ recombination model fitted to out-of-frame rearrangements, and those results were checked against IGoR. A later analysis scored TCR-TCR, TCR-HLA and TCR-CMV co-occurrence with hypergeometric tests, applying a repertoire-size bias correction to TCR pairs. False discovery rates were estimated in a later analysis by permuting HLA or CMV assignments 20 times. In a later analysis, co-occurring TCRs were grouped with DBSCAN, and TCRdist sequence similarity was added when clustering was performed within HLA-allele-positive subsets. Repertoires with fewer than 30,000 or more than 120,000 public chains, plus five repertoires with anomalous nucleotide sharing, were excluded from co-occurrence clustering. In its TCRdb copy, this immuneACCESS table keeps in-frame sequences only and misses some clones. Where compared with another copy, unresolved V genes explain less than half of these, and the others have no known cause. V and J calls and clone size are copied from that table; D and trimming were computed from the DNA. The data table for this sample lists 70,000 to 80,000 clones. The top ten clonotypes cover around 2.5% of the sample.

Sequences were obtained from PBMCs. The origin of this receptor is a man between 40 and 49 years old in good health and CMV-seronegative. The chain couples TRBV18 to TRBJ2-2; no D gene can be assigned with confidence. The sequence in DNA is TGTGCCGGCAAAAACACCGGGGAGCTGTTTTTT. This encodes CAGKNTGELFF.